These 14 T cell receptor beta chains came from one sample sequenced in a study of blood T cell repertoires in COVID-19. TCRdb's table, derived via immunoSEQ multiplex PCR, lists solely in-frame clones and lacks some. Among 400,000 to 450,000 clones listed, about 90% were seen once. The sequencing sample was made of PBMCs or T cells enriched from blood (not recorded which). These receptors all come from a man younger than 35 who had recovered from COVID-19.

The DNA of the CDR3 is TGTGCCAGCAGTGATCACCGGGGGGGCTACAATGAGCAGTTCTTC. The encoded protein is CASSDHRGGYNEQFF. The chain links TRBV6-1 to TRBJ2-1, with 8 positions matching TRBD2. Germline CDR1 reads MNHNS; CDR2 reads SASEGT. The CDR3 covers 15 residues. J was trimmed by 3 bases and V by 3 bases; bases with no gene match: 4.

This clone appeared once. V usage is TRBV11-3 and J usage is TRBJ1-2; the D gene is possibly TRBD1 (6 bases). This CDR3 is 13 amino acids long. Germline loops: CDR1 SGHNT, CDR2 YENEEA. Trimming left V 5 bases short and J 4 bases short, with 11 bases between. CDR3: CASSIRGGYGYTF. The DNA for the CDR3 is TGTGCCAGCAGCATCAGGGGTGGCTATGGCTACACCTTC. The whole variable domain, remainder taken from reference TRBV11-3 and TRBJ1-2, is EAGVVQSPRYKIIEKKQPVAFWCNPISGHNTLYWYLQNLGQGPELLIRYENEEAVDDSQLPKDRFSAERLKGVDSTLKIQPAELGDSAVYLCASSIRGGYGYTFGSGTRLTVV.

The chain couples TRBV3-1 (or the pseudogene TRBV3-2) to TRBJ2-3; D gene ambiguous. The V and J ends lost 0 bases and 3 bases respectively, with 19 bases between them. CDR1 is LGHDT, CDR2 YNNKEL, per germline (reference sequence). This CDR3 has 18 residues. DNA of the CDR3: TGTGCCAGCAGCCAAGATTTTCCCACCCCCCACAAGACAGATACGCAGTATTTT. Amino acids: CASSQDFPTPHKTDTQYF.

This rearrangement joins TRBV6-1 to TRBJ1-1; a possible D gene is TRBD1 (6 bases). The CDR3 covers 14 residues. The V end lost 2 bases, the J end lost 4 bases, and 11 bases lay between the germline ends. Germline V CDR1 and CDR2: MNHNS, SASEGT. This chain's CDR3 is CASSEMAGVTEAFF. The DNA for the CDR3 is TGTGCCAGCAGTGAAATGGCAGGGGTCACTGAAGCTTTCTTT.

The chain couples TRBV29-1 to TRBJ1-1; no clear D. V shed 4 bases and J shed 8 bases, with 14 bases lying between them. The germline V gene has CDR1 SQVTM and CDR2 ANQGSEA. CDR3 length: 12 residues. The CDR3 DNA reads as TGCAGCGTTGGACTAAGGGCCCCAGAAGCTTTCTTT. Translated, it gives CSVGLRAPEAFF.

V gene TRBV19 combines with J gene TRBJ2-7, with 9 positions matching TRBD2. Losses at the gene ends were 6 bases for V and 1 base for J; bases not matched to a gene: 7. The CDR3 runs to 15 residues. Germline CDR1 LNHDA, CDR2 SQIVND (reference sequence). The CDR3: CASSRTSEGSYEQYF. In nucleotides, the CDR3 is TGTGCCAGTAGCCGGACTAGCGAAGGATCCTACGAGCAGTACTTC.

The chain joins TRBV3-1 (or the pseudogene TRBV3-2) to TRBJ1-2; D unclear. Germline-derived CDR1 and CDR2 are LGHDT and YNNKEL (reference sequence). V gave up 1 base and J gave up 2 bases, with 8 bases separating them. The CDR3 has 14 amino acids. The CDR3 coding sequence is TGTGCCAGCAGCCAAGTAGGAGAGAACTATGGCTACACCTTC. Amino acids: CASSQVGENYGYTF.

The rearrangement uses TRBV7-6 and TRBJ2-7; TRBD2 matches at 8 bases. The CDR3 sequence is 15 residues long. The V gene end was trimmed by 5 bases and the J gene end by 3 bases; junction bases not matched to a gene: 9. Germline CDR1 reads SGHVS; CDR2 reads FNYEAQ. CDR3 sequence: CASSTHAGGFYEQYF. CDR3 sequence (DNA): TGTGCCAGCAGCACCCATGCGGGAGGATTCTACGAGCAGTACTTC.

This chain uses TRBV6-5 with TRBJ1-3; no clear D. The CDR3 is 15 amino acids. The V end was cut by 5 bases, the J end by 0 bases, with 11 bases between. Germline values: CDR1 MNHEY, CDR2 SVGAGI. Here the CDR3 DNA reads TGTGCCAGCAGTAACCACGGGAGCTCTGGAAACACCATATATTTT. It translates to CASSNHGSSGNTIYF.

The V gene is TRBV10-2, the J gene TRBJ2-4; 10 bases fit TRBD1. Per germline, CDR1 WSHSY and CDR2 SAAADI. V gave up 10 bases and J gave up 6 bases; unmatched junction bases: 9. This CDR3 spans 14 amino acids. For the CDR3, the DNA is TGCGCCACGGGGACAGGGGCCGCTATAAACATTCAGTACTTC. Amino acid sequence: CATGTGAAINIQYF.

The genes are TRBV3-1 (or the pseudogene TRBV3-2) and TRBJ1-2; 7 bases line up with TRBD1. The CDR3 totals 12 residues. Germline trimming cut 5 bases from V and 14 bases from J; bases unmatched to any gene: 11. Germline-derived CDR1 and CDR2 are LGHDT and YNNKEL (reference sequence). CDR3 residues: CASSAKTGSPTF. The DNA of the CDR3 is TGTGCCAGCAGCGCAAAGACAGGGAGTCCTACCTTC.

The chain employs TRBV29-1 and TRBJ1-1, with D hard to call. The CDR3 has 12 amino acids. Germline CDR1 is SQVTM and CDR2 is ANQGSEA. Here the CDR3 reads CSPGRAGTEAFF. DNA for the CDR3: TGCAGTCCTGGGAGGGCCGGAACTGAAGCTTTCTTT.

This clone was picked up one time. V gene TRBV4-1 combines with J gene TRBJ2-7, with a tentative D call TRBD2 (5 bases). The germline V gene encodes CDR1 MGHRA and CDR2 YSYEKL. The CDR3 extends over 16 amino acids. Trimming shortened V by 1 base and J by 0 bases, and 13 bases separated the two germline ends. This CDR3 is CASSQVGWEYSYEQYF. CDR3 bases: TGCGCCAGCAGCCAAGTTGGGTGGGAGTACTCCTACGAGCAGTACTTC.

The chain links TRBV6-5 to TRBJ1-2, with 8 bases fitting TRBD1. Germline values: CDR1 MNHEY, CDR2 SVGAGI. The CDR3 contains 14 residues. V shed 5 bases and J 6 bases; nucleotides not matched to a gene: 8. This CDR3 is CASSQGARRDGYTF. The DNA of the CDR3 is TGTGCCAGCAGTCAGGGGGCTAGGCGGGATGGCTACACCTTC.